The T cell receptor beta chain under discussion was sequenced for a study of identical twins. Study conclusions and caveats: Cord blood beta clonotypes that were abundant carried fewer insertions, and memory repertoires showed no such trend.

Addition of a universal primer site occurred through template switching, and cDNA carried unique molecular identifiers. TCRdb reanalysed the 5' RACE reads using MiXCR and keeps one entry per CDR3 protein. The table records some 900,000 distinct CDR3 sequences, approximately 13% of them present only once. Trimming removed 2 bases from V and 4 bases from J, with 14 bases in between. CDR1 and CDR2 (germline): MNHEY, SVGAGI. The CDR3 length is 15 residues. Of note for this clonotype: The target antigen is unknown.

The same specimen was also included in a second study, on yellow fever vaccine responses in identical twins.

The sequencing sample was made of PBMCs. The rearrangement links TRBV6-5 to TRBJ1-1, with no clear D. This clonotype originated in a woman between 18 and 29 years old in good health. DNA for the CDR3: TGTGCCAGCAGTTACCGGGCAGCCCATGGCACTGAAGCTTTCTTT. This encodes CASSYRAAHGTEAFF.